The clone carrying this T cell receptor (beta chain) was found many times. The data originate from a study of neurological immune-mediated disorders. There are 14 residues in the CDR3. Germline V gene data show CDR1 as DFQATT and CDR2 as SNEGSKA (reference sequence). Trimming took off 3 bases at V and 2 bases at J, with 14 bases between the two ends. TCRdb passed the 5' RACE reads through MiXCR, listing each CDR3 protein once. This sample has about 22,000 distinct CDR3 sequences; roughly a tenth occur once, and the top ten carry roughly a fifth. The clonotype originates from a woman in her sixties with HTLV-1-associated myelopathy (HAM/TSP). J is TRBJ2-7 and V is TRBV20-1; D ambiguous. The sample consisted of PBMCs. In DNA, the CDR3 is TGCAGTGCTAGTAAATATCGGAATGCCTACGAGCAGTACTTC. This codes for CSASKYRNAYEQYF.